This T cell receptor beta chain was observed in a study of a mutant IDH1 vaccine in newly diagnosed glioma. Overall study context: Vaccination followed radiotherapy alone by 4-6 weeks, or accompanied temozolomide cycles.

Germline loops: CDR1 SGHVS, CDR2 FNYEAQ. V lost 5 bases to trimming and J lost 4 bases, with 15 bases between them. This CDR3 is 16 amino acids long. Using immunoSEQ multiplex PCR, the repertoire was profiled, and TCRdb retains in-frame clones only, with some absent. Of approximately 37,000 clones in the sample, around 60% are singletons; the top ten hold 9.5% to 11%. The table lists this clone with a count of one. Antigen unknown. Time point reported: week 5, during vaccination. Each vaccine dose was 300 ug of mutant IDH1 20-mer peptide, with topical imiquimod. This sequence joins TRBV7-6 and TRBJ2-6; D tentatively reads TRBD1 or TRBD2 (6 bases each). The TCR was taken from a woman between 18 and 29 years old with glioma. The sequenced sample was PBMCs, obtained from a glioma patient whose treatment included an IDH1 peptide vaccine. This CDR3 is CASSPKGGGGANVLTF. The DNA of the CDR3 is TGTGCCAGCAGCCCCAAGGGGGGTGGAGGGGCCAACGTCCTGACTTTC.